This T cell receptor (beta chain) originates from a study of long-term antiretroviral therapy in people with HIV. With survey level as its setting, the immunoSEQ assay was v3.0. The data were produced by immunoSEQ multiplex PCR, yet TCRdb's version contains in-frame clones alone and is incomplete. Of about 39,000 clones in the sample, 86% were seen once. This CDR3 is built from 11 residues. The germline CDR1 and CDR2 sequences are SNHLY and FYNNEI. On this clone: Sequence at one end of the junction differs from germline and may be a read error.

The source of this sequence is a woman aged 50 to 60 with HIV. V gene TRBV2 combines with J gene TRBJ2-5; D perhaps matches TRBD1 (6 bases). This specimen consisted of unsorted PBMCs, obtained 1.2 years after starting antiretroviral therapy. The DNA of the CDR3 is TGTGCCAGCAGTTTCAGACAGGATCTTGACTTC. Its protein product is CASSFRQDLDF.